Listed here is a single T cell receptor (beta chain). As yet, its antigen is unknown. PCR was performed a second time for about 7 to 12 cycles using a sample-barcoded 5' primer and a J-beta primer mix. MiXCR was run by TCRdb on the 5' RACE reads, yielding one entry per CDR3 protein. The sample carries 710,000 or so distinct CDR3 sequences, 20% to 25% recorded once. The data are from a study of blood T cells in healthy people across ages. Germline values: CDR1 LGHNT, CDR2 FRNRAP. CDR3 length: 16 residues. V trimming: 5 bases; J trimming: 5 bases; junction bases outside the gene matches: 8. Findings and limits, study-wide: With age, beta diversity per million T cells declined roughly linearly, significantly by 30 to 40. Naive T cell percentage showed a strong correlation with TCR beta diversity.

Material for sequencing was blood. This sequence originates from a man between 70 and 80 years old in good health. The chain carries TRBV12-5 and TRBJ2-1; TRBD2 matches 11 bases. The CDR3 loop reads CASGPRLAGTDNEQFF. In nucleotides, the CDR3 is TGTGCTAGTGGTCCCCGACTAGCGGGGACAGACAATGAGCAGTTCTTC.